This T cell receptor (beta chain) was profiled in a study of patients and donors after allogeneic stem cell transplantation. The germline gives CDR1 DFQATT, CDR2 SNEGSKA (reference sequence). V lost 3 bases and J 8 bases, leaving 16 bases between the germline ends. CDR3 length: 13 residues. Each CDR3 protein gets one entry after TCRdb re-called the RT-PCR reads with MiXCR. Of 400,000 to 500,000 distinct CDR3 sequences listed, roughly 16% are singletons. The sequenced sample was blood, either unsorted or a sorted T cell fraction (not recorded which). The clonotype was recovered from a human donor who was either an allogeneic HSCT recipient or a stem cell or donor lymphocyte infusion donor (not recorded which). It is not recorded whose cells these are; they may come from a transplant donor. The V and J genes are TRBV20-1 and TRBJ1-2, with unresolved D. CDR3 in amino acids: CSARLLQGLGYTF. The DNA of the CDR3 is TGCAGTGCTAGGCTGCTTCAAGGATTGGGCTACACCTTC.